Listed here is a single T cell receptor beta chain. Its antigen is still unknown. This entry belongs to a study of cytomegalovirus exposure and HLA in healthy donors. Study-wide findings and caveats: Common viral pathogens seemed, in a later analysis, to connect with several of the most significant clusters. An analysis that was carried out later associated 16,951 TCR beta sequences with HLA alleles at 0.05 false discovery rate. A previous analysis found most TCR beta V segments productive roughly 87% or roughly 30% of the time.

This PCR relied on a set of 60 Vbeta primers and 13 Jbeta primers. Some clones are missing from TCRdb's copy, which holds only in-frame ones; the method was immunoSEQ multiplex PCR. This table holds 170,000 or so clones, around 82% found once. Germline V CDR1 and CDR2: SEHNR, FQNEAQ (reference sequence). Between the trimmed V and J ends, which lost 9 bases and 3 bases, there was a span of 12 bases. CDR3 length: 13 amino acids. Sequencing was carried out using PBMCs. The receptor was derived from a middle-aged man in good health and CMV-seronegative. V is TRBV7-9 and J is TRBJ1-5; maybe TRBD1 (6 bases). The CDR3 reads CASTAGANQPQHF. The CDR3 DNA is TGTGCCAGTACGGCAGGGGCCAATCAGCCCCAGCATTTT.